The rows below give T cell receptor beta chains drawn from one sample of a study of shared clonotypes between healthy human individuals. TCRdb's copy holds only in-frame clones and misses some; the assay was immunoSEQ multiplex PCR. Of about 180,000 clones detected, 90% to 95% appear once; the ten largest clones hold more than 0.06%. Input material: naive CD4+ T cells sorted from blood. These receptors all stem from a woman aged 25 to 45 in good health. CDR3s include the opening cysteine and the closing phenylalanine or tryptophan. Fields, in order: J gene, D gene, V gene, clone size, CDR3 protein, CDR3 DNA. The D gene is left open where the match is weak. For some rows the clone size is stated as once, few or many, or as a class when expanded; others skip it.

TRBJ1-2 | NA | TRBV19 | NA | CASSIDQQYNYGYTF | TGTGCCAGTAGTATAGACCAGCAATACAACTATGGCTACACCTTC
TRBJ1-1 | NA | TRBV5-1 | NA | CASSLALNTEAFF | TGCGCCAGCAGCTTGGCCCTGAACACTGAAGCTTTCTTT
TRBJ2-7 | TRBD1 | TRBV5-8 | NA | CASSSGTGFMESYEQYF | TGTGCCAGCAGCTCCGGGACAGGCTTTATGGAATCCTACGAGCAGTACTTC
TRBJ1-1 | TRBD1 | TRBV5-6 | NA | CASNPGGWDTEAFF | TGTGCCAGCAACCCAGGGGGCTGGGACACTGAAGCTTTCTTT
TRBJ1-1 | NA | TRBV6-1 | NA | CASSEASGLVAFF | TGTGCCAGCAGTGAAGCCTCAGGATTGGTAGCTTTCTTT
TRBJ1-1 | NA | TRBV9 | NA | CASSVTPDTEAFF | TGTGCCAGCAGCGTAACCCCCGACACTGAAGCTTTCTTT
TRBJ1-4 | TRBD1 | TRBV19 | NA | CASSMRTGGNEKLFF | TGTGCCAGTAGTATGCGGACAGGAGGTAATGAAAAACTGTTTTTT
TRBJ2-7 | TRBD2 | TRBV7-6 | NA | CAGRWLAAAGSYEQYF | TGTGCGGGACGGTGGCTAGCGGCCGCCGGGTCCTACGAGCAGTACTTC
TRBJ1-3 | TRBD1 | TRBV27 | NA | CATRGGRSGNTIYF | TGTGCCACCAGGGGGGGGCGAAGTGGAAACACCATATATTTT
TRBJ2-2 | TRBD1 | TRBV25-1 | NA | CASRGQGAVGELFF | TGTGCCAGCAGGGGACAGGGGGCAGTCGGGGAGCTGTTTTTT
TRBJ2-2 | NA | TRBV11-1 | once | CASSARVFRVTGELFF | TGTGCCAGCAGCGCCCGGGTTTTTCGGGTCACCGGGGAGCTGTTTTTT
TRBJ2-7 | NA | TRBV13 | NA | CASSPYTGPRYEQYF | TGTGCCAGCAGCCCGTACACGGGTCCCCGCTACGAGCAGTACTTC
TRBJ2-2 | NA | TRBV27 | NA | CASSLWGLVLANTGELFF | TGTGCCAGCAGTTTATGGGGGTTAGTATTGGCGAACACCGGGGAGCTGTTTTTT
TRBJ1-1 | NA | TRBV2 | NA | CASSTDRLNTEAFF | TGTGCCAGCAGTACCGACAGACTGAACACTGAAGCTTTCTTT
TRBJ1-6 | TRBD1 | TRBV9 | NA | CASSVASGQVARLLHF | TGTGCCAGCAGCGTAGCTTCGGGACAGGTAGCTCGGCTCCTCCACTTT
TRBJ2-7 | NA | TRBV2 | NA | CASSTETNEQYF | TGTGCCAGCAGCACCGAGACCAACGAGCAGTACTTC
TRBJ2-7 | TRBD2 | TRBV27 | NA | CASSFRASGSVNEQYF | TGTGCCAGCAGTTTCCGGGCCAGCGGGAGCGTTAACGAGCAGTACTTC
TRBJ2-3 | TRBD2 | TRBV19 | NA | CASSRLAGGPGRRTDTQYF | TGTGCCAGTAGTCGACTAGCGGGAGGGCCCGGGAGGAGGACAGATACGCAGTATTTT
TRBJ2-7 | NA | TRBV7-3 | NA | CASSSAGTPHSEQYF | TGTGCCAGCAGCTCAGCCGGGACACCCCACTCCGAGCAGTACTTC
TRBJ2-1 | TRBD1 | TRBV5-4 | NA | CASSWPGTGSSNEQFF | TGTGCCAGCAGCTGGCCCGGGACAGGGTCGAGCAATGAGCAGTTCTTC
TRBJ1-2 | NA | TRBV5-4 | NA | CASSAGQSYGYTF | TGTGCCAGCAGCGCGGGACAAAGCTATGGCTACACCTTC
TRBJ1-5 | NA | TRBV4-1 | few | CASSQGVQGLRGQPQHF | TGCGCCAGCAGCCAAGGGGTCCAGGGCCTCCGCGGGCAGCCCCAGCATTTT
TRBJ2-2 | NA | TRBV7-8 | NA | CASGLSVGLNTGELFF | TGTGCCAGCGGGCTGAGTGTCGGCTTAAACACCGGGGAGCTGTTTTTT
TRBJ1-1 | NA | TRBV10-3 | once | CAISDGDPNTEAFF | TGTGCCATCAGTGACGGAGATCCGAACACTGAAGCTTTCTTT
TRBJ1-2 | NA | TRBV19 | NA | CASSIDEGSLSYGYTF | TGTGCCAGTAGTATTGATGAGGGGTCACTATCCTATGGCTACACCTTC
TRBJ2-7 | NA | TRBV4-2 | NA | CASSQAGGNYEQYF | TGTGCCAGCAGCCAAGCTGGGGGGAACTACGAGCAGTACTTC
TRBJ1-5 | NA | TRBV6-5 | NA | CASSNRREPQHF | TGTGCCAGCAGCAATCGGAGGGAGCCCCAGCATTTT
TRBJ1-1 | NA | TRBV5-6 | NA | CASSFRTEAFF | TGTGCCAGCAGCTTTAGGACTGAAGCTTTCTTT
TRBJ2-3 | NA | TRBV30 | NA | CAWSVEGTDTQYF | TGTGCCTGGAGTGTAGAGGGTACAGATACGCAGTATTTT
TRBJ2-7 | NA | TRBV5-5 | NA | CASSWEAQWVYEQYF | TGTGCCAGCAGCTGGGAGGCCCAGTGGGTCTACGAGCAGTACTTC
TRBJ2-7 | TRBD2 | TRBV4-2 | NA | CASSQEGTSGNSYEQYF | TGTGCCAGCAGCCAAGAAGGGACTAGCGGGAACTCCTACGAGCAGTACTTC
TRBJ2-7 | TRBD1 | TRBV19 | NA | CASSKTGGSYEQYF | TGTGCCAGTAGTAAAACAGGGGGCTCTTACGAGCAGTACTTC
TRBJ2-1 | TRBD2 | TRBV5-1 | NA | CASSGPGLAGVGGFNNEQFF | TGCGCCAGCAGCGGTCCGGGACTAGCGGGAGTTGGGGGTTTTAACAATGAGCAGTTCTTC
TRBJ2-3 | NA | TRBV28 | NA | CASSLIGFRGSTDTQYF | TGTGCCAGCAGTTTAATTGGGTTTCGCGGGAGCACAGATACGCAGTATTTT
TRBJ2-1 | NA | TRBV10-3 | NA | CAIRDHLYNEQFF | TGTGCCATCAGGGACCACCTATACAATGAGCAGTTCTTC
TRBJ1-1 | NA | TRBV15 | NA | CATSRVLQNTEAFF | TGTGCCACCAGCAGAGTACTTCAGAACACTGAAGCTTTCTTT
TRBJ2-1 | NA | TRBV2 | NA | CASSESGPWGNEQFF | TGTGCCAGCAGTGAAAGCGGTCCATGGGGCAATGAGCAGTTCTTC
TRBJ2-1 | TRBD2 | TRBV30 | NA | CAWRGSLGTSGSYNEQFF | TGTGCCTGGAGGGGATCCCTAGGGACTAGCGGATCCTACAATGAGCAGTTCTTC
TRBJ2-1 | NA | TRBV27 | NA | CASSPPSTPLENNEQFF | TGTGCCAGCAGTCCTCCTTCGACTCCCCTCGAGAACAATGAGCAGTTCTTC
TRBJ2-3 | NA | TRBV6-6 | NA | CASSYGETDTQYF | TGTGCCAGCAGTTATGGGGAAACAGATACGCAGTATTTT
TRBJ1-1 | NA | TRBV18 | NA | CASRPEKNTEAFF | TGTGCCAGCCGACCCGAAAAGAACACTGAAGCTTTCTTT
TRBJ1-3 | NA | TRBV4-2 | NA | CASSQVSGAIGNTIYF | TGTGCCAGCAGCCAAGTATCCGGGGCGATTGGAAACACCATATATTTT
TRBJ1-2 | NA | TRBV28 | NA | CASSRDIYGYTF | TGTGCCAGCAGCAGGGACATCTATGGCTACACCTTC
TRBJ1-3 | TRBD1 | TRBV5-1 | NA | CASSPGGARGNTIYF | TGCGCCAGCAGCCCAGGGGGGGCGCGTGGAAACACCATATATTTT
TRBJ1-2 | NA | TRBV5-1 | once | CASSLDLVSTLYGYTF | TGCGCCAGCAGCTTGGATCTAGTTTCTACTCTCTATGGCTACACCTTC
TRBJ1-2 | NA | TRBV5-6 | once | CASSRGQQDGYTF | TGTGCCAGCAGCCGAGGACAGCAGGATGGCTACACCTTC
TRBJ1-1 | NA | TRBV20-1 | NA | CSARSNTEAFF | TGCAGTGCTAGAAGCAACACTGAAGCTTTCTTT
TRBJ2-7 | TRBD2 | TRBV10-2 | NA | CASTTRASGSQTHPSSYEQYF | TGCGCCAGCACTACCCGGGCTAGCGGGAGTCAAACTCACCCCAGCTCCTACGAGCAGTACTTC